Following are 12 T cell receptor beta chains from one sample sequenced in a study of breast tumors, draining lymph nodes, adjacent tissues. Axillary draining lymph nodes of breast cancer patients supplied the node samples. TCRdb re-analysed the multiplex PCR reads in MiXCR, keeping a single row per CDR3 protein. Of 90,000 to 120,000 distinct CDR3 sequences in the sample, roughly 20% are singletons; the top ten hold 1% to 1.5%. The sample taken for sequencing was axillary lymph node tissue. These receptors all stem from a female donor with breast cancer. Some clones in this sample may be carry-over from other donors' samples.

Remarks on this clonotype: A much more abundant neighbour one base away suggests this may be a read error. The chain joins TRBV2 to TRBJ2-6, with D possibly being TRBD1 (7 bases). The CDR3 totals 16 residues. Between the trimmed V and J ends, which lost 6 bases and 5 bases, there was a span of 17 bases. Per the germline V gene, CDR1 is SNHLY and CDR2 is FYNNEI. CDR3 amino acids: CASSRQGGWWANVLTF. CDR3 bases: TGTGCCAGCAGCCGACAGGGAGGTTGGTGGGCCAACGTCCTGACTTTC.

Remarks on this clonotype: Here the CDR3 omits its conserved ending phenylalanine or tryptophan, so a read error is the likely source. The rearrangement links TRBV27 to TRBJ2-7; D is perhaps TRBD1 (5 bases). V lost 5 bases and J 2 bases, leaving 13 bases between the germline ends. The CDR3 is made up of 14 amino acids. Germline lookup yields CDR1 MNHEY and CDR2 SMNVEV (reference sequence). CDR3 protein: CASSPRQGAYEQYS. DNA of the CDR3: TGTGCCAGCAGTCCCCGCCAGGGTGCCTACGAGCAGTACTCC.

In this sample, this clonotype turned up many times. J is TRBJ1-2 and V is TRBV9; 7 bases agree with TRBD1. In germline, CDR1 is SGDLS, CDR2 YYNGEE. The CDR3 loop spans 13 amino acids. J was trimmed by 4 bases and V by 0 bases; bases with no gene match: 0. In DNA form, the CDR3 reads TGTGCCAGCAGCGTAGCAGGGGGCTATGGCTACACCTTC. Its protein product is CASSVAGGYGYTF.

This clonotype was picked up many times. The rearrangement uses TRBV9 and TRBJ2-2; D call uncertain. The germline gives CDR1 SGDLS, CDR2 YYNGEE. The CDR3 consists of 19 residues. Deletions cut 3 bases from V and 1 base from J, with 22 bases between. Here the CDR3 DNA reads TGTGCCAGCAGCGAGTCCCGTATTACCCCTGGGGAGAACACCGGGGAGCTGTTTTTT. This sequence encodes CASSESRITPGENTGELFF. Drawing the rest from reference TRBV9 and TRBJ2-2, the complete variable domain is DSGVTQTPKHLITATGQRVTLRCSPRSGDLSVYWYQQSLDQGLQFLIQYYNGEERAKGNILERFSAQQFPDLHSELNLSSLELGDSALYFCASSESRITPGENTGELFFGEGSRLTVL.

With regard to this clonotype: Because it lacks the conserved phenylalanine or tryptophan at the end, this CDR3 is likely a read error. The chain links TRBV19 to TRBJ1-4, with a tentative D call TRBD1 (5 bases). The CDR3 consists of 15 residues. Trimming left V 6 bases short and J 4 bases short, with 15 bases between. Germline V CDR1 and CDR2: LNHDA, SQIVND (reference sequence). The CDR3 reads CASRPGQDLNEKLFS. CDR3 in DNA: TGTGCCAGTAGGCCCGGACAAGACCTTAATGAAAAACTGTTTTCT.

The genes are TRBV19 and TRBJ2-4; no clear D gene. Trimming stripped 4 bases from V and 5 bases from J, with 15 bases between. CDR3 size: 15 residues. Per the germline V gene, CDR1 is LNHDA and CDR2 is SQIVND (reference sequence). The CDR3, as DNA: TGTGCCAGTAGTACCCCCAGAATTAGGGAAAACATTCAGTACTTC. It is translated as CASSTPRIRENIQYF.

The chain couples TRBV9 to TRBJ2-6; D unclear. Germline CDR1 is SGDLS and CDR2 is YYNGEE. The CDR3 loop spans 13 amino acids. V was trimmed by 3 bases and J by 1 base, leaving 2 bases between them. The CDR3 nucleotides are TGTGCCAGCAGCGGGTCTGGGGCCAACGTCCTGACTTTC. As protein: CASSGSGANVLTF.

On this clonotype itself: A read error may explain this, as a much larger clone is one base away. The chain couples TRBV19 to TRBJ2-3; D unresolved. Deletions cut 1 base from V and 8 bases from J, with 10 bases between. The CDR3 contains 13 residues. The germline gives CDR1 LNHDA, CDR2 SQIVND (reference sequence). The CDR3 sequence is CASSIATSGTQYF. The CDR3 DNA reads as TGTGCCAGTAGTATAGCCACCTCAGGTACGCAGTATTTT.

There are many counts of this clonotype. The genes are TRBV6-1 and TRBJ1-4, with D perhaps TRBD1 (5 bases). The germline V gene has CDR1 MNHNS and CDR2 SASEGT. V lost 7 bases and J lost 8, with 20 bases in between. The CDR3 runs to 15 residues. The CDR3 spells CASNHHGTRDEKLFF. CDR3 bases: TGTGCCAGCAATCATCATGGGACCAGGGACGAAAAACTGTTTTTT.

In regard to this clonotype: Being one base from a much bigger clone, this may be a read error. Since no conserved phenylalanine or tryptophan closes the CDR3, a read error is the likely cause. This chain joins TRBV19 and TRBJ2-1; D possibly corresponds to TRBD2 (6 bases). Trimming cost V 6 bases and J 0 bases, with 18 bases left between them. Germline V gene lookup returns CDR1 LNHDA and CDR2 SQIVND (reference sequence). CDR3 length: 17 residues. This chain's CDR3 is CASRHGTLSSSYNEQFL. The CDR3 coding sequence is TGTGCCAGTAGACATGGGACTCTTTCGAGCTCCTACAATGAGCAGTTCCTC.

The sample holds many counts of this clonotype. The chain is built from TRBV5-6 and TRBJ1-5; D is possibly TRBD1 (5 bases). The CDR3 length is 15 residues. Trimming took off 1 base at V and 2 bases at J, with 10 bases between the two ends. Germline V gives CDR1 SGHDT, CDR2 YYEEEE. CDR3 sequence: CASSLRGEGNQPQHF. CDR3 DNA sequence: TGTGCCAGCAGCTTGAGAGGGGAGGGCAATCAGCCCCAGCATTTT.

This clonotype was recorded at least ten times. This rearrangement joins TRBV20-1 to TRBJ2-7; 9 bases map to TRBD1. The CDR3 sequence is 15 residues long. Per the germline V gene, CDR1 is DFQATT and CDR2 is SNEGSKA (reference sequence). V dropped 4 bases and J dropped 2; count of bases not matched to a gene: 9. The CDR3 reads CSATHRDRVPYEQYF. CDR3 coding DNA: TGCAGTGCTACACACCGGGACAGGGTTCCCTACGAGCAGTACTTC.